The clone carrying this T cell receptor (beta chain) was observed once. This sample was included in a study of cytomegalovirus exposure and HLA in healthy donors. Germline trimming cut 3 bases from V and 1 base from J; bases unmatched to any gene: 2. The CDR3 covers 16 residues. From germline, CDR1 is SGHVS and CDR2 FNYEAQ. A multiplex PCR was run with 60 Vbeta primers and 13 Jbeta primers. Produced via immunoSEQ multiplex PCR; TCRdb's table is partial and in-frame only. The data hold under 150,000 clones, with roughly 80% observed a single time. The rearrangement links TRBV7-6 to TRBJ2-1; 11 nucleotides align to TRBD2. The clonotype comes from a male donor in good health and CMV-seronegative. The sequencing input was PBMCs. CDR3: CASSLTSGNSYNEQFF. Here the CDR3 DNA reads TGTGCCAGCAGCTTGACTAGCGGGAATTCCTACAATGAGCAGTTCTTC.